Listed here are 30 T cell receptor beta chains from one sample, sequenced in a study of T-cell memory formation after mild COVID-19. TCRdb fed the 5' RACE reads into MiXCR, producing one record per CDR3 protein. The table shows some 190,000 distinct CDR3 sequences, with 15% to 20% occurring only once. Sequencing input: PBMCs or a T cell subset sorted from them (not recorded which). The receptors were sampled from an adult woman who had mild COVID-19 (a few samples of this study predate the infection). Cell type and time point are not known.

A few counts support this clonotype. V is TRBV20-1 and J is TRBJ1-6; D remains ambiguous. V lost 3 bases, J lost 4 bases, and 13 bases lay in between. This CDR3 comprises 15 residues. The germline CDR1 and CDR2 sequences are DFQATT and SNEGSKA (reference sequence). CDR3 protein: CSARSASLYNSPLHF. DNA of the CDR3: TGCAGTGCTAGGTCCGCCAGCCTTTATAATTCACCCCTCCACTTT.

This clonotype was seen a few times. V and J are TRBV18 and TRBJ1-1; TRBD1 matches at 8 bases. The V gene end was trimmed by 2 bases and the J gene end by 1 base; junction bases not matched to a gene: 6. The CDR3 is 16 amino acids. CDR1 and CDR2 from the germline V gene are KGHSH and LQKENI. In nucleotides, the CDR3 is TGTGCCAGCTCACCAGACAGGGGCATTCCGAACACTGAAGCTTTCTTT. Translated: CASSPDRGIPNTEAFF.

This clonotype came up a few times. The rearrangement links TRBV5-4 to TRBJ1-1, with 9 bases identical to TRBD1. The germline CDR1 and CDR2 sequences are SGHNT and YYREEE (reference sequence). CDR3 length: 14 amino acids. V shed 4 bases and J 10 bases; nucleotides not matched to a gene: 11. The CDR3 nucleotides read TGTGCCAGCAGCCTCGGGACAGGGAAAAATCGAGCTTTCTTT. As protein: CASSLGTGKNRAFF.

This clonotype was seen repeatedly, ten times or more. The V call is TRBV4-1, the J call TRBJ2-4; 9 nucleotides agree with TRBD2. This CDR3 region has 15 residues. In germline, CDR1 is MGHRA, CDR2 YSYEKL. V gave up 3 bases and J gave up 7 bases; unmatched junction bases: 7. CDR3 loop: CASSHLTSGHNIQYF. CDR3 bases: TGCGCCAGCAGCCATTTGACTAGCGGCCACAACATTCAGTACTTC.

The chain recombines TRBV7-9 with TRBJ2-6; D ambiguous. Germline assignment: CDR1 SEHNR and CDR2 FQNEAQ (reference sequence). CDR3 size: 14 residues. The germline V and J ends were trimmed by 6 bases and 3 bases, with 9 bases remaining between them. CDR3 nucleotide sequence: TGTGCCAGCAGTCTGTCTGGTGGGGCCAACGTCCTGACTTTC. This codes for CASSLSGGANVLTF.

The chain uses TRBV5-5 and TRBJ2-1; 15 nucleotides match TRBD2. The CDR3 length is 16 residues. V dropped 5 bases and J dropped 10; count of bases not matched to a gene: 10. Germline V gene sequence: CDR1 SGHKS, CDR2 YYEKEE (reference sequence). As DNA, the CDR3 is TGTGCCAGCAGTCCCGGACTAGCGGGGGGGCGTTCCGAGCAGTTCTTC. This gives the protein CASSPGLAGGRSEQFF.

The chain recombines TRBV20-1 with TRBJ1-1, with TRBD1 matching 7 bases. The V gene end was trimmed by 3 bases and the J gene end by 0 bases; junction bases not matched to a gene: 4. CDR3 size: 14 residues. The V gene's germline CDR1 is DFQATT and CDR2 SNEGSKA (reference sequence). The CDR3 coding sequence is TGCAGTGCTAGGGTGGGACAGATGAACACTGAAGCTTTCTTT. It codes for CSARVGQMNTEAFF.

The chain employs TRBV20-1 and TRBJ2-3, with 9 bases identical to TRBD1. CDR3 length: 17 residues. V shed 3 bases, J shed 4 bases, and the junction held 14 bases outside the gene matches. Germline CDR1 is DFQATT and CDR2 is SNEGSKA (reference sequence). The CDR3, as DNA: TGCAGTGCTAGGTTACCGGGACAGGGCCTCAGCCCAGATACGCAGTATTTT. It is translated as CSARLPGQGLSPDTQYF.

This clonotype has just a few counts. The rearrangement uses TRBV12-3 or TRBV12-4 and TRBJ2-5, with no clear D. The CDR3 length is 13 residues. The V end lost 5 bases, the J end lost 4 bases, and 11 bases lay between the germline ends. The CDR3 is CASSPPFGETQYF. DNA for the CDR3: TGTGCCAGCAGTCCCCCCTTCGGAGAGACCCAGTACTTC.

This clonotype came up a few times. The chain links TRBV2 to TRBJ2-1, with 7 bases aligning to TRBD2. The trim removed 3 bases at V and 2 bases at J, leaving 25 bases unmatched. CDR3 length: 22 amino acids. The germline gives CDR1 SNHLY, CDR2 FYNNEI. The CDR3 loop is CASSDVGGLSGRYGVTYNEQFF. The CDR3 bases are TGTGCCAGCAGTGATGTGGGGGGACTAAGCGGACGTTATGGGGTTACCTACAATGAGCAGTTCTTC.

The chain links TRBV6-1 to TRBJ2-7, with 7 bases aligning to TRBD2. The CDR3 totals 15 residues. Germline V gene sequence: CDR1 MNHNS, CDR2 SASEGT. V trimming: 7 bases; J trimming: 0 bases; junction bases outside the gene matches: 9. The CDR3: CASTFRDYPSYEQYF. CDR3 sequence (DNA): TGTGCCAGCACCTTCCGGGACTACCCCTCCTACGAGCAGTACTTC.

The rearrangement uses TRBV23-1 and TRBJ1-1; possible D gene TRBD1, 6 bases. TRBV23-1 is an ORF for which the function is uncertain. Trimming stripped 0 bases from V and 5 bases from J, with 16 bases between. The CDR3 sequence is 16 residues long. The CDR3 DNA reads TGCGCCAGCAGTCAATCGAAAGCAGGGGCTGGAACTGAAGCTTTCTTT. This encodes CASSQSKAGAGTEAFF.

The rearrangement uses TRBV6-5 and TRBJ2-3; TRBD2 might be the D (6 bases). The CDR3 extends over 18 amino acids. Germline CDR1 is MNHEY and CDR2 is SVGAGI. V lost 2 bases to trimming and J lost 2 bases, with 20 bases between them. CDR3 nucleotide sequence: TGTGCCAGCAGTTACCGGAGCCCCGGGACTCCACCCACAGATACGCAGTATTTT. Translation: CASSYRSPGTPPTDTQYF.

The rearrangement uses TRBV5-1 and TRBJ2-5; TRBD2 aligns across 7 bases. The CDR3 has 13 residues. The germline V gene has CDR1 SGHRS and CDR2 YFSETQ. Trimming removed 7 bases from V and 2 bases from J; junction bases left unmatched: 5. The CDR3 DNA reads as TGCGCCAGCTCGCACGGGGGGCAAGAGACCCAGTACTTC. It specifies CASSHGGQETQYF.

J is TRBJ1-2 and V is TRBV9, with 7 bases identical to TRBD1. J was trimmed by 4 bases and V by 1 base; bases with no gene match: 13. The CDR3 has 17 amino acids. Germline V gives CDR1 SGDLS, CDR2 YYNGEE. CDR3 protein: CASSVFGSQGQSYGYTF. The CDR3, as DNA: TGTGCCAGCAGCGTATTTGGGTCCCAGGGACAGTCCTATGGCTACACCTTC.

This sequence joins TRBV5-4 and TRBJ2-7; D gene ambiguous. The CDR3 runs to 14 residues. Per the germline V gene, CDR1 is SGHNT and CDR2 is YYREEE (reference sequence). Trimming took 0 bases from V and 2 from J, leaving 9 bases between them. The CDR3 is CASSLDWNTYEQYF. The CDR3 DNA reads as TGTGCCAGCAGCTTGGATTGGAATACCTACGAGCAGTACTTC.

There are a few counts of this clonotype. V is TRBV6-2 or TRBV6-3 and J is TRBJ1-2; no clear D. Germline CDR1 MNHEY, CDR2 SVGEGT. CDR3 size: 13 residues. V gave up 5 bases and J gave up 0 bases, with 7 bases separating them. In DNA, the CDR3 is TGTGCCAGCAGTCGGATAGCTAACTATGGCTACACCTTC. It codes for CASSRIANYGYTF.

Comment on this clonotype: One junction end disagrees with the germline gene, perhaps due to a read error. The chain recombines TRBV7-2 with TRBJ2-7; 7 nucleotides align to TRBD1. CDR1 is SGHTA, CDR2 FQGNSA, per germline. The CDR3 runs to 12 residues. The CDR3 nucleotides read TGTGCCAGCAGCTTAGCGCACGGGACAGAAATCTTC. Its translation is CASSLAHGTEIF.

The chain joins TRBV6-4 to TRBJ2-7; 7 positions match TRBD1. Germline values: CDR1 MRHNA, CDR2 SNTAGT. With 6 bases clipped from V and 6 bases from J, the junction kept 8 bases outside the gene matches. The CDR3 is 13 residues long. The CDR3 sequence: CASSSNRGTEQYF. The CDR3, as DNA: TGTGCCAGCAGCTCAAACAGGGGCACCGAGCAGTACTTC.

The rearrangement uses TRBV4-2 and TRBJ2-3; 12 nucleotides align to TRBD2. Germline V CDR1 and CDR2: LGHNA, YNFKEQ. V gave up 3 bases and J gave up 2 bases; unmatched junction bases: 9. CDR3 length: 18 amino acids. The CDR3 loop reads CASSQRLAGGPDTDTQYF. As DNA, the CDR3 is TGTGCCAGCAGCCAGCGGCTAGCGGGAGGGCCAGACACAGATACGCAGTATTTT.

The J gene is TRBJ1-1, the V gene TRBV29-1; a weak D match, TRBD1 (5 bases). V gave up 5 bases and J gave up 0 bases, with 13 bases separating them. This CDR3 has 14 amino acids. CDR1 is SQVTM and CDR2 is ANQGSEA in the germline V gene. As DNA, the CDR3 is TGCAGCGTTCGAATGACAGCTTTGAACACTGAAGCTTTCTTT. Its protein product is CSVRMTALNTEAFF.

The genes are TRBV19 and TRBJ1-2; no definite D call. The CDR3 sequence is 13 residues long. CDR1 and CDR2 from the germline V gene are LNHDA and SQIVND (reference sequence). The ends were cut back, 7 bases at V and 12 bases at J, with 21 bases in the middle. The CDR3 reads CASTSPGVRIHTF. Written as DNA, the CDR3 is TGTGCCAGTACTTCCCCCGGGGTCCGAATTCACACCTTC. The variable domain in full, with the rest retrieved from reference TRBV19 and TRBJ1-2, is DGGITQSPKYLFRKEGQNVTLSCEQNLNHDAMYWYRQDPGQGLRLIYYSQIVNDFQKGDIAEGYSVSREKKESFPLTVTSAQKNPTAFYLCASTSPGVRIHTFGSGTRLTVV.

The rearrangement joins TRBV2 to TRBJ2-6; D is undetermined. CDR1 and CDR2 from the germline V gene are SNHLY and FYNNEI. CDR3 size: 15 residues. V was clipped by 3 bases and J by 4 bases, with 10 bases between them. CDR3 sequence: CASSEPPSGANVLTF. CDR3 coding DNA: TGTGCCAGCAGTGAGCCCCCGTCAGGGGCCAACGTCCTGACTTTC.

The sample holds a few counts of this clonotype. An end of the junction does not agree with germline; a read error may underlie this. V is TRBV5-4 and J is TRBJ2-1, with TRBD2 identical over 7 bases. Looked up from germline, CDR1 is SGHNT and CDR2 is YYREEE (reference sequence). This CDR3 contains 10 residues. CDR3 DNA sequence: TGTGTAATTCCGGGGAGGGAGCAGGTCTTC. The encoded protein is CVIPGREQVF. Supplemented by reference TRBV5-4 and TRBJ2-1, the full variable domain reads ETGVTQSPTHLIKTRGQQVTLRCSSQSGHNTVSWYQQALGQGPQFIFQYYREEENGRGNFPPRFSGLQFPNYSSELNVNALELDDSALYLCVIPGREQVFGPGTRLTVL.

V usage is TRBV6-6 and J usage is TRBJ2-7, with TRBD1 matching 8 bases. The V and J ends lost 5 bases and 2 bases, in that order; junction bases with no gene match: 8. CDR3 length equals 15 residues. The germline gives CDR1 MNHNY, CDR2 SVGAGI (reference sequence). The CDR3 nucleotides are TGTGCCAGCAGTGCCCTGGACAGGGCGGCCTACGAGCAGTACTTC. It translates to CASSALDRAAYEQYF.

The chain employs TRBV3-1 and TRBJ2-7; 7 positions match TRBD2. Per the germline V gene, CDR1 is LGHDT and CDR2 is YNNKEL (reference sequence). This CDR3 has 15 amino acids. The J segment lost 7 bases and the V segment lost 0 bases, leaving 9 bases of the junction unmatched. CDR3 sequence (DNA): TGTGCCAGCAGCCAAGATTGGACCGTCGGGAGGGAGCAGTACTTC. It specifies CASSQDWTVGREQYF.

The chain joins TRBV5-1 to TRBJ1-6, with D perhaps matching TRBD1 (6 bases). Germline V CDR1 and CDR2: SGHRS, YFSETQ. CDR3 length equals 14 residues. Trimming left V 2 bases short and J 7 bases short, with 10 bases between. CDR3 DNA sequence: TGCGCCAGCAGCTTTCAAACAGGGAATTCACCCCTCCACTTT. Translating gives CASSFQTGNSPLHF.

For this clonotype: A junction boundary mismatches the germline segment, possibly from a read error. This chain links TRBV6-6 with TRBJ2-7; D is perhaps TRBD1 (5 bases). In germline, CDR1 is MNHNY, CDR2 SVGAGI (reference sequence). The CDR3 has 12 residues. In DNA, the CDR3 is TGTGCCAGCAGTTACCAAGTTGGCAGGGAAGTTTTC. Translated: CASSYQVGREVF.

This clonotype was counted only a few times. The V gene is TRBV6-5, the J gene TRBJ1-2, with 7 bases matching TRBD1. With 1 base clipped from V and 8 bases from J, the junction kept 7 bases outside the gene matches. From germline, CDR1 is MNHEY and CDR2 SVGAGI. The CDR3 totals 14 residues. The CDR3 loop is CASSYWNRGGGYTF. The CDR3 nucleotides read TGTGCCAGCAGTTACTGGAACAGGGGAGGGGGCTACACCTTC.

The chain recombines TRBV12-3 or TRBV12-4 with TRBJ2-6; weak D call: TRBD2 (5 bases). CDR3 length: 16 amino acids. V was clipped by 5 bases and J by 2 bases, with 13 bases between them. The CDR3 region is CASSLTAGTGANVLTF. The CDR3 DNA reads TGTGCCAGCAGTCTCACGGCCGGGACTGGGGCCAACGTCCTGACTTTC.